Given below is one T cell receptor (beta chain) in context. Its target is unknown. V lost 5 bases to trimming and J lost 0 bases; unmatched junction nucleotides: 10. The CDR3 is 18 residues long. This entry belongs to a study of T-cell reconstitution after alpha-beta-depleted transplantation in children. General study findings and limits: At around two months after transplant, the alpha-beta T cells were reportedly derived from several hundred expanded clones that came from non-depleted graft cells.

TCRbeta library construction was performed incorporating unique molecular identifiers. TCRdb fed the PCR reads into MiXCR, producing one record per CDR3 protein. This table has around 960,000 distinct CDR3 sequences, roughly 29% appearing once. The chain couples TRBV12-3 or TRBV12-4 to TRBJ2-6, with 7 bases matching TRBD1. This clonotype was sampled from a boy under two years old who had a stem cell transplant for SCID, so the T cells may come from the graft donor. The sequencing used PBMCs, mostly from graft donor cells, collected 360 days after TCRalphabeta/CD19-depleted stem cell transplant. CDR3 in amino acids: CASSMTGIAGSGANVLTF. As DNA, the CDR3 is TGTGCCAGCAGTATGACAGGGATTGCAGGCTCTGGGGCCAACGTCCTGACTTTC.